This T cell receptor beta chain was identified during a study of control samples from healthy donors and cancer patients (TCRdb year 2020). The germline V end is reduced by 3 bases and the J end by 0 bases; junction bases left unmatched: 9. The cysteine opens and the phenylalanine closes a CDR3 of 18 amino acids. The CDR3 DNA has 54 bases and is translated from base 1. The germline V gene provides CDR1 SGHTS and CDR2 YDEGEE. Library preparation was by the immunoSEQ multiplex PCR assay. Imported from immuneACCESS, the table was reduced by TCRdb to in-frame sequences with V and J called. These copies leave out some clones; in studies compared against another copy, an unresolved V gene accounts for under half, and the cause of the remainder is not known. The sample yields roughly 150,000 clones; about 91% were counted once. The biggest ten clones account for around 1.6% of the sample. Comment on this clone: No cognate antigen has been identified for it. Nothing much larger sits one base from this clone, and base qualities are not available.

The chain joins TRBV5-8 to TRBJ2-4, and TRBD2 aligns with 10 junction nucleotides. The TCR originated in a man aged 18 to 30 in good health. The sequenced sample consisted of blood. The CDR3 protein: CASSYIFASGGAKNIQYF. The nucleotide sequence is given as TGTGCCAGCAGCTATATATTTGCTAGCGGGGGAGCCAAAAACATTCAGTACTTC.